This is a list of T cell receptor beta chains from one sample in a study of blood T cell repertoires in COVID-19. Sequenced by immunoSEQ multiplex PCR; TCRdb stores in-frame clones only, minus some. In the table there are approximately 250,000 clones, 65% to 90% of which are singletons. Sequencing used peripheral blood. Source of these receptors: a man aged 45 to 65 with COVID-19, enrolled during active disease. Each CDR3 is given with its conserved first and last residue. D genes are given only for firm matches. The listing skips clone size in some rows; elsewhere it reads once, few, many or a size class.

>few|NA|TRBJ1-2|TRBV9
CASSVDRAGGYTF
TGTGCCAGCAGCGTAGACAGGGCTGGAGGCTACACCTTC
>NA|TRBD1|TRBJ1-4|TRBV6-5
CASSYYRGQGNEKLFF
TGTGCCAGCAGCTACTACAGGGGGCAGGGTAATGAAAAACTGTTTTTT
>few|TRBD1|TRBJ2-7|TRBV7-7
CASSPSTFDRVHEQYF
TGTGCTAGCAGCCCATCGACCTTTGACAGGGTCCACGAGCAGTACTTC
>NA|NA|TRBJ1-1|TRBV2
CASSAEGQRDTEAFF
TGTGCCAGCAGTGCAGAAGGTCAGCGGGACACTGAAGCTTTCTTT
>few|NA|TRBJ2-3|TRBV20-1
CSASFRGAKSTDTQYF
TGCAGTGCTAGTTTTCGGGGGGCCAAAAGCACAGATACGCAGTATTTT
>NA|NA|TRBJ2-2|TRBV12-3/TRBV12-4
CASILGTGELFF
TGTGCCAGCATCCTAGGTACCGGGGAGCTGTTTTTT
>NA|TRBD2|TRBJ2-4|TRBV6-2/TRBV6-3
CASSYGRLAGGKNIQYF
TGTGCCAGCAGTTACGGTCGACTAGCGGGGGGAAAAAACATTCAGTACTTC
>once|NA|TRBJ1-5|TRBV7-2
CASSLSSTVDQPQHF
TGTGCCAGCAGCTTAAGTTCTACAGTGGATCAGCCCCAGCATTTT
>NA|NA|TRBJ2-1|TRBV19
CASSIVGRASYNEQFF
TGTGCCAGTAGTATAGTTGGCAGGGCTAGCTACAATGAGCAGTTCTTC
>once|NA|TRBJ1-3|TRBV4-3
CASSQDWEIPGNTIYF
TGCGCCAGCAGCCAAGATTGGGAGATTCCTGGAAACACCATATATTTT
>NA|TRBD2|TRBJ2-5|TRBV18
CASSPRTSGGAVDF
TGTGCCAGCTCACCTCGGACTAGCGGGGGGGCCGTGGACTTC
>few|TRBD1|TRBJ2-7|TRBV5-4
CASSWGTGVGEQYF
TGTGCCAGCAGCTGGGGGACAGGGGTGGGAGAGCAGTACTTC
>NA|TRBD2|TRBJ2-5|TRBV2
CASSMGPSGGEETQYF
TGTGCCAGCAGTATGGGGCCTAGCGGGGGGGAAGAGACCCAGTACTTC
>NA|TRBD2|TRBJ2-3|TRBV6-1
CASRSGAADTQYF
TGTGCCAGCAGGAGCGGGGCGGCAGATACGCAGTATTTT
>NA|TRBD2|TRBJ2-5|TRBV5-5
CASSFREGLAGGQETQYF
TGTGCCAGCAGCTTTAGAGAGGGACTAGCGGGGGGGCAAGAGACCCAGTACTTC
>NA|NA|TRBJ2-3|TRBV28
CASILRGTASTDTQYF
TGTGCCAGCATTCTAAGGGGGACGGCTAGCACAGATACGCAGTATTTT
>NA|TRBD1|TRBJ1-4|TRBV9
CASSVGTGVYEKLFF
TGTGCCAGCAGCGTAGGGACAGGGGTTTATGAAAAACTGTTTTTT
>NA|TRBD1|TRBJ2-7|TRBV5-4
CASSPGQGAWGALEQYF
TGTGCCAGCAGCCCGGGACAGGGGGCTTGGGGGGCCCTCGAGCAGTACTTC
>once|NA|TRBJ1-2|TRBV6-5
CASSPGWYGYTF
TGTGCCAGCAGCCCAGGGTGGTACGGCTACACCTTC